The 13 T cell receptor beta chains given below trace back to one sample, sequenced in a study of spatial heterogeneity in lung cancer (dated by TCRdb to about 2019). The time point label on this specimen signifies: blood at routine non-recurrence follow-up after resection. The library was generated by 5' RACE. This sample was sequenced with a NextSeq 500. TCRdb reworked the public reads: Q25 trimming with fastp, MiXCR clone assembly, productive beta chains retained. Rows merge per CDR3 protein into single entries with the most common DNA and genes. This sample gives roughly 70,000 distinct CDR3 sequences in total; nearly 9% of them show up just once. The ten most abundant clones make up approximately 1.8% of the sample. The source was PBMCs, collected at follow-up. The receptor set was obtained from a female donor with early-stage non-small cell lung cancer.

This clonotype showed up many times. This sequence joins TRBV29-1 and TRBJ2-3, with 11 bases matching TRBD2. The CDR3 is 15 residues long. V was pared by 1 base and J by 4 bases, with 4 bases of the junction left unmatched. Germline V gene data show CDR1 as SQVTM and CDR2 as ANQGSEA. The CDR3 DNA reads TGCAGCGTTGAAGCTCTAGCGGGAGGCTCAGATACGCAGTATTTT. It encodes CSVEALAGGSDTQYF.

This clonotype has just a few counts. J is TRBJ2-1 and V is TRBV28; D may match TRBD1 or TRBD2 (5 bases each). This CDR3 spans 12 amino acids. The germline V gene encodes CDR1 MDHEN and CDR2 SYDVKM. V was trimmed by 11 bases and J by 8 bases, leaving 16 bases between them. The CDR3 reads CAARGLGHEQFF. Written as DNA, the CDR3 is TGTGCCGCCCGGGGCCTAGGACATGAGCAGTTCTTC.

The J gene is TRBJ2-5, the V gene TRBV18; tentatively, D is TRBD2 (5 bases). Trimming took off 1 base at V and 4 bases at J, with 10 bases between the two ends. Germline V gene lookup returns CDR1 KGHSH and CDR2 LQKENI. The CDR3 length is 14 residues. DNA of the CDR3: TGTGCCAGCTCACCACTCATCGCGGGAGAGACCCAGTACTTC. It specifies CASSPLIAGETQYF. The full variable domain, its missing parts supplied by reference TRBV18 and TRBJ2-5, is NAGVMQNPRHLVRRRGQEARLRCSPMKGHSHVYWYRQLPEEGLKFMVYLQKENIIDESGMPKERFSAEFPKEGPSILRIQQVVRGDSAAYFCASSPLIAGETQYFGPGTRLLVL.

This clonotype was counted many times. The V and J genes are TRBV7-2 and TRBJ1-1; D is uncertain. Per germline, CDR1 SGHTA and CDR2 FQGNSA. V was pared by 6 bases and J by 1 base, with 9 bases between. This CDR3 is 13 amino acids long. The chain's CDR3 is CASSRGPNTEAFF. The CDR3 bases are TGTGCCAGCAGTCGCGGCCCGAACACTGAAGCTTTCTTT.

This clonotype was seen ten or more times. This rearrangement joins TRBV11-2 to TRBJ1-2; TRBD1 agrees at 9 bases. Trimming removed 5 bases from V and 9 bases from J; junction bases left unmatched: 13. The germline gives CDR1 SGHAT, CDR2 FQNNGV. The CDR3 sequence is 15 residues long. The CDR3 DNA reads as TGTGCCAGCAGCACTACACCCACAGGGGGCGCATGCTACACCTTC. This encodes CASSTTPTGGACYTF.

This clonotype was observed at least ten times. The rearrangement links TRBV20-1 to TRBJ2-5; TRBD1 aligns across 11 bases. The CDR3 consists of 15 residues. V trimming: 5 bases; J trimming: 2 bases; junction bases outside the gene matches: 7. Germline lookup yields CDR1 DFQATT and CDR2 SNEGSKA (reference sequence). DNA for the CDR3: TGCAGTGCTCGCAAGGGACAGGGGGTGCAAGAGACCCAGTACTTC. It yields the protein CSARKGQGVQETQYF.

This clonotype appeared many times. The chain is built from TRBV18 and TRBJ2-7; D remains ambiguous. V was trimmed by 3 bases and J by 3 bases, leaving 12 bases between them. CDR1 KGHSH and CDR2 LQKENI come from the germline V gene. The CDR3 totals 14 residues. CDR3 in DNA: TGTGCCAGCTCACCCTCCAATCGGTACTACGAGCAGTACTTC. It codes for CASSPSNRYYEQYF.

In this sample, this clonotype turned up many times. The chain links TRBV9 to TRBJ2-5, with D possibly being TRBD1 or TRBD2 (5 bases each). Germline assignment: CDR1 SGDLS and CDR2 YYNGEE. The CDR3 is made up of 15 amino acids. Trimming shortened V by 5 bases and J by 4 bases, and 18 bases separated the two germline ends. The CDR3 region has the DNA TGTGCCAGCAGTGTAATGGGGACCAACACAGAGACCCAGTACTTC. Its protein product is CASSVMGTNTETQYF.

This clonotype appeared many times. The rearrangement uses TRBV5-1 and TRBJ2-7; no clear D gene. The CDR3 is 11 residues long. Trimming shortened V by 1 base and J by 5 bases, and 4 bases separated the two germline ends. CDR1 SGHRS and CDR2 YFSETQ come from the germline V gene. The CDR3 DNA follows: TGCGCCAGCAGCTTGTTGAACGAGCAGTACTTC. Residues: CASSLLNEQYF.

The chain couples TRBV7-2 to TRBJ1-1; D not certain. The CDR3 covers 14 residues. Germline values: CDR1 SGHTA, CDR2 FQGNSA. With 5 bases removed from V and 1 base from J, the gap between germline ends came to 11 bases. CDR3 loop: CASSRKTENTEAFF. The CDR3 coding sequence is TGTGCCAGCAGCCGTAAAACAGAGAACACTGAAGCTTTCTTT.

The chain is built from TRBV5-1 and TRBJ2-3; a possible D gene is TRBD2 (6 bases). The germline V gene encodes CDR1 SGHRS and CDR2 YFSETQ. Trimming stripped 4 bases from V and 4 bases from J, with 19 bases between. CDR3 length: 16 residues. CDR3 bases: TGCGCCAGCAGCCCTGGCCCGGCTAGCGCTCCAGATACGCAGTATTTT. It encodes CASSPGPASAPDTQYF.

In its sample, this clonotype is medium-sized. The V call is TRBV20-1, the J call TRBJ1-2; D ambiguous. Germline V gene lookup returns CDR1 DFQATT and CDR2 SNEGSKA (reference sequence). V shed 3 bases and J shed 5 bases, with 25 bases lying between them. The CDR3 has 17 residues. This CDR3 is CSASLAVGIPIHYGYTF. DNA of the CDR3: TGCAGTGCTAGTCTGGCCGTGGGGATACCAATCCATTATGGCTACACCTTC.

This clonotype has at least ten counts. The CDR3 DNA sequence: TGTGCCAGCAGCCTAAGCGGAGAGCAGTTCTTC. This encodes CASSLSGEQFF. This rearrangement joins TRBV3-1 to TRBJ2-1; D possibly corresponds to TRBD2 (5 bases). Trimming took off 4 bases at V and 10 bases at J, with 8 bases between the two ends. The CDR3 totals 11 residues. The germline V gene has CDR1 LGHDT and CDR2 YNNKEL (reference sequence).